This entry lists 22 T cell receptor beta chains sequenced from one sample in a study of T cell responses to AZD1222 COVID-19 vaccine. TCRdb's copy holds only in-frame clones and misses some; the assay was immunoSEQ multiplex PCR. The sample carries some 150,000 clones, 80% to 90% recorded once. The sample was peripheral blood, taken 28 days after the second AZD1222 dose. These receptors all come from an adult who received the AZD1222 COVID-19 vaccine.

The rearrangement joins TRBV29-1 to TRBJ2-2; no clear D gene. Trimming stripped 4 bases from V and 10 bases from J, with 13 bases between. This CDR3 is built from 12 residues. In germline, CDR1 is SQVTM, CDR2 ANQGSEA. The CDR3, as DNA: TGCAGCGTTGCGAAAGGAGTCGAGGAGCTGTTTTTT. It codes for CSVAKGVEELFF.

This clone has only a few counts. V usage is TRBV6-4 and J usage is TRBJ1-1; 9 nucleotides agree with TRBD1. CDR1 is MRHNA and CDR2 is SNTAGT in the germline V gene. The V segment lost 3 bases and the J segment 9 bases; nucleotides outside the gene matches: 5. This CDR3 has 13 amino acids. CDR3 region: CASSEDRGYKAFF. CDR3 nucleotides: TGTGCCAGCAGTGAGGACAGGGGATATAAAGCTTTCTTT.

In DNA form, the CDR3 reads TGTGCCAGCAGCTTGGTACAGGCGGATGGCTACACCTTC. Its translation: CASSLVQADGYTF. V gene TRBV5-6 combines with J gene TRBJ1-2; maybe TRBD1 (5 bases). Germline assignment: CDR1 SGHDT and CDR2 YYEEEE. This CDR3 contains 13 residues. Trimming took 0 bases from V and 6 from J, leaving 9 bases between them.

This clone was counted once. The V and J genes are TRBV28 and TRBJ2-7, with D maybe TRBD2 (6 bases). The CDR3 has 14 amino acids. Germline values: CDR1 MDHEN, CDR2 SYDVKM. Deletions cut 5 bases from V and 7 bases from J, with 18 bases between. CDR3 nucleotide sequence: TGTGCCAGCAGTCTCAACGGGGGTTCTGGTGAGCAGTACTTC. Amino acids: CASSLNGGSGEQYF.

The chain combines TRBV10-1 with TRBJ2-2; D may be TRBD1 (5 bases). The CDR3 spans 13 residues. From germline, CDR1 is WNHNN and CDR2 SYGVQD (reference sequence). Trimming removed 10 bases at V and 5 bases at J, with 14 bases between. The CDR3 is CAMQAGCTGELFF. DNA for the CDR3: TGCGCCATGCAGGCAGGGTGTACCGGGGAGCTGTTTTTT.

This chain connects TRBV7-2 to TRBJ2-3; D uncertain. V was pared by 5 bases and J by 3 bases, with 9 bases between. The CDR3 is 13 amino acids. The V gene's germline CDR1 is SGHTA and CDR2 FQGNSA. DNA of the CDR3: TGTGCCAGCAGCGCCGAGATGACAGATACGCAGTATTTT. Residues: CASSAEMTDTQYF.

Here the CDR3 DNA reads TGTGCCAGCAGCAGACTAGCGGGGCGCACAGATACGCAGTATTTT. It is translated as CASSRLAGRTDTQYF. V gene TRBV7-9 combines with J gene TRBJ2-3; 11 positions agree with TRBD2. Germline assignment: CDR1 SEHNR and CDR2 FQNEAQ (reference sequence). V was pared by 5 bases and J by 1 base, with 2 bases of the junction left unmatched. The CDR3 spans 15 residues. The full variable domain, completed using reference TRBV7-9 and TRBJ2-3, is DTGVSQNPRHKITKRGQNVTFRCDPISEHNRLYWYRQTLGQGPEFLTYFQNEAQLEKSRLLSDRFSAERPKGSFSTLEIQRTEQGDSAMYLCASSRLAGRTDTQYFGPGTRLTVL.

The chain recombines TRBV7-8 with TRBJ2-3; 7 nucleotides match TRBD2. The germline V gene encodes CDR1 SGHVS and CDR2 FQNEAQ. V lost 5 bases, J lost 2 bases, and 7 bases stayed unmatched. The CDR3 is 15 residues long. The chain's CDR3 is CASSLRTSITDTQYF. In DNA, the CDR3 is TGTGCCAGCAGCCTAAGGACTAGTATCACAGATACGCAGTATTTT. Full variable domain (rest looked up from reference TRBV7-8 and TRBJ2-3): GAGVSQSPRYKVAKRGQDVALRCDPISGHVSLFWYQQALGQGPEFLTYFQNEAQLDKSGLPSDRFFAERPEGSVSTLKIQRTQQEDSAVYLCASSLRTSITDTQYFGPGTRLTVL.

The chain joins TRBV5-6 to TRBJ1-3; D perhaps matches TRBD1 (5 bases). The CDR3 runs 14 residues. Germline V gives CDR1 SGHDT, CDR2 YYEEEE. The V and J ends lost 4 bases and 0 bases respectively, with 8 bases between them. The CDR3 region is CASSMGPSGNTIYF. CDR3 bases: TGTGCCAGCAGCATGGGGCCCTCTGGAAACACCATATATTTT. The full variable domain, completed using reference TRBV5-6 and TRBJ1-3, is DAGVTQSPTHLIKTRGQQVTLRCSPKSGHDTVSWYQQALGQGPQFIFQYYEEEERQRGNFPDRFSGHQFPNYSSELNVNALLLGDSALYLCASSMGPSGNTIYFGEGSWLTVV.

V and J are TRBV19 and TRBJ1-2; TRBD1 might be the D (6 bases). Germline values: CDR1 LNHDA, CDR2 SQIVND (reference sequence). Trimming took off 7 bases at V and 6 bases at J, with 24 bases between the two ends. The CDR3 has 16 amino acids. In DNA form, the CDR3 reads TGTGCCAGTACCCCTAGCGGGGGGCGCATGGTGAATGGCTACACCTTC. Protein product: CASTPSGGRMVNGYTF. The full variable domain, its missing parts supplied by reference TRBV19 and TRBJ1-2, is DGGITQSPKYLFRKEGQNVTLSCEQNLNHDAMYWYRQDPGQGLRLIYYSQIVNDFQKGDIAEGYSVSREKKESFPLTVTSAQKNPTAFYLCASTPSGGRMVNGYTFGSGTRLTVV.

This clone appeared a single time. The J gene is TRBJ1-1, the V gene TRBV19; no firm D call. The germline V and J ends were trimmed by 2 bases and 3 bases, with 7 bases remaining between them. CDR1 is LNHDA and CDR2 is SQIVND in the germline V gene (reference sequence). The CDR3 has 13 amino acids. The CDR3, as DNA: TGTGCCAGTAGTATAAATCTCTACACTGAAGCTTTCTTT. This codes for CASSINLYTEAFF.

The chain is built from TRBV29-1 and TRBJ2-2; perhaps TRBD1 as D (5 bases). V was pared by 6 bases and J by 3 bases, with 11 bases between. Germline V gives CDR1 SQVTM, CDR2 ANQGSEA. CDR3 size: 13 residues. CDR3 amino acids: CSVDPGYTGELFF. The DNA for the CDR3 is TGCAGCGTGGACCCAGGGTACACCGGGGAGCTGTTTTTT.

The V call is TRBV2, the J call TRBJ1-4; 9 nucleotides align to TRBD1. J lost 8 bases, V lost 7 bases, and 8 bases had no gene match. This CDR3 comprises 14 residues. Germline CDR1 is SNHLY and CDR2 is FYNNEI. The CDR3 sequence is CASIPRDRAEKLFF. The CDR3 DNA is TGTGCCAGCATCCCTAGGGACAGGGCCGAAAAACTGTTTTTT.

This chain uses TRBV19 with TRBJ1-2, with a tentative D call TRBD1 (5 bases). V shed 7 bases and J shed 4 bases, with 25 bases lying between them. Per germline, CDR1 LNHDA and CDR2 SQIVND (reference sequence). The CDR3 consists of 17 residues. This chain's CDR3 is CASKSRDVNLGSYGYTF. CDR3 coding DNA: TGTGCCAGTAAGAGTCGGGACGTGAATTTGGGGTCCTATGGCTACACCTTC.

The chain links TRBV6-2 or TRBV6-3 to TRBJ1-1; tentative D call: TRBD1 (5 bases). Germline V CDR1 and CDR2: MNHEY, SVGEGT. Trimming removed 7 bases at V and 0 bases at J, with 15 bases between. This CDR3 comprises 15 residues. In DNA form, the CDR3 reads TGTGCCAGCACCCCGAGACAGTCCATGAACACTGAAGCTTTCTTT. Protein product: CASTPRQSMNTEAFF.

The chain couples TRBV28 to TRBJ2-5, with 9 bases that match TRBD1. After removal of 6 bases from V and 5 bases from J, the junction contained 4 bases not matched to a gene. CDR1 and CDR2 (germline): MDHEN, SYDVKM. This CDR3 contains 13 residues. The CDR3: CASSVQGAETQYF. CDR3 sequence (DNA): TGTGCCAGCAGCGTACAGGGGGCCGAGACCCAGTACTTC.

The sample holds one count of this clone. CDR3 amino acids: CASSLDANYGYTF. CDR3 DNA: TGTGCCAGCAGCTTGGACGCTAACTATGGCTACACCTTC. The chain recombines TRBV5-4 with TRBJ1-2; D call uncertain. CDR3 length: 13 amino acids. The V and J ends lost 0 bases and 0 bases respectively, with 3 bases between them. Germline CDR1 SGHNT, CDR2 YYREEE (reference sequence).

This chain connects TRBV4-2 to TRBJ2-7; weak D call: TRBD1 (5 bases). The CDR3 consists of 14 residues. CDR1 LGHNA and CDR2 YNFKEQ come from the germline V gene. Trimming took 0 bases from V and 7 from J, leaving 13 bases between them. In DNA form, the CDR3 reads TGTGCCAGCAGCCAAGACAGGGTAGGAAGGGAGCAGTACTTC. It yields the protein CASSQDRVGREQYF.

The rearrangement uses TRBV7-2 and TRBJ1-6, with D maybe TRBD1 (5 bases). The CDR3 extends over 12 amino acids. The germline V gene has CDR1 SGHTA and CDR2 FQGNSA. The germline V and J ends were trimmed by 4 bases and 15 bases, with 13 bases remaining between them. In DNA, the CDR3 is TGTGCCAGCAGCTCCCCGGGGACGATCCTCCACTTT. Amino acids: CASSSPGTILHF.

This clone was picked up one time. CDR3 loop: CASRADYSGNTIYF. DNA for the CDR3: TGTGCCAGCAGGGCAGACTACTCTGGAAACACCATATATTTT. This chain joins TRBV2 and TRBJ1-3; no firm D call. V dropped 6 bases and J dropped 0 bases, with 9 bases sitting between them. CDR3 length equals 14 residues. Germline assignment: CDR1 SNHLY and CDR2 FYNNEI.

The table lists this clone with a few counts. V usage is TRBV24-1 and J usage is TRBJ1-5, with D tentatively TRBD1 (6 bases). V was cut by 4 bases and J by 7 bases, with 13 bases left in between. The CDR3 contains 14 residues. The germline CDR1 and CDR2 sequences are KGHDR and SFDVKD. In DNA, the CDR3 is TGTGCCACCAGTGACCAAACAGGGACCCAGCCCCAGCATTTT. This translates into CATSDQTGTQPQHF.

The chain recombines TRBV20-1 with TRBJ2-3; the D is unclear. V shed 7 bases and J shed 4 bases, with 3 bases lying between them. The CDR3 runs 9 residues. Germline CDR1 and CDR2: DFQATT and SNEGSKA (reference sequence). The CDR3 coding sequence is TGCAGTGGGGCAGATACGCAGTATTTT. This sequence encodes CSGADTQYF.